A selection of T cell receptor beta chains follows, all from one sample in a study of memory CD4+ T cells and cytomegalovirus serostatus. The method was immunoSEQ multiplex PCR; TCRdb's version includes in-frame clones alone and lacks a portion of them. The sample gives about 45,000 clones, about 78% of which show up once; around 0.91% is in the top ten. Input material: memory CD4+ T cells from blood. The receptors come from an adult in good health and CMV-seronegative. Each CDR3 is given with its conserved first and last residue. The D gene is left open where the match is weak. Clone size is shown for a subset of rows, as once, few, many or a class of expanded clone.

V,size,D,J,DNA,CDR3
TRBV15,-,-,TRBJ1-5,TGTGCCACCAGCCCGGGGTTGGGACTTAATCAGCCCCAGCATTTT,CATSPGLGLNQPQHF
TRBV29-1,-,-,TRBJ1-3,TGCAGCGTTGCAGCAGTACAGGGAGTTTTCGGAAACACCATATATTTT,CSVAAVQGVFGNTIYF
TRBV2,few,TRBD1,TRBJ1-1,TGTGCCAGCAGTCGACAGGGCACTGAAGCTTTCTTT,CASSRQGTEAFF
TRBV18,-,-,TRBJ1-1,TGTGCCAGCTCAAGAACGACCGGTATGAACACTGAAGCTTTCTTT,CASSRTTGMNTEAFF
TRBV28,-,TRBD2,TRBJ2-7,TGTGCCAGCAGGCAACCTTTAGCGGGGGGGAGGGCGAACGAGCAGTACTTC,CASRQPLAGGRANEQYF
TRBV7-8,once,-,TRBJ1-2,TGTGCCAGCAGTTGGGATCCTAGGGGGGCGAACTATGGCTACACCTTC,CASSWDPRGANYGYTF
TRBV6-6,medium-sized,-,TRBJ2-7,TGTGCCAGCAAGACCGGGACTTACGAGCAGTACTTC,CASKTGTYEQYF
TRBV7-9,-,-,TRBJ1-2,TGTGCCAGCAGCCCAGGCGGAGGTGGCTACACCTTC,CASSPGGGGYTF
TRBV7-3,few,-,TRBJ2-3,TGTGCCAGCAGCCTGGGCCGGACCAGGGCCACAGATACGCAGTATTTT,CASSLGRTRATDTQYF
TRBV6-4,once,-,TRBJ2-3,TGTGCCAGCGGCCTAGGGGGGAGTGAAGATACGCAGTATTTT,CASGLGGSEDTQYF
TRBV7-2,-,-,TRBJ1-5,TGTGCCAGCAGCTTAGCCGGGACACACAATCAGCCCCAGCATTTT,CASSLAGTHNQPQHF
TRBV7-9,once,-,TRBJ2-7,TGTGCCAGCAGCTTAGCTAGAGCCGCGGGGGCCTCCTACGAGCAGTACTTC,CASSLARAAGASYEQYF
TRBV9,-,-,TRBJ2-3,TGTGCCAGCAGCGGCCGGGACCAAAGCACAGATACGCAGTATTTT,CASSGRDQSTDTQYF
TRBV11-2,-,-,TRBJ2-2,TGTGCCAGCAGCTTAGCCGGGGAGCTGTTTTTT,CASSLAGELFF
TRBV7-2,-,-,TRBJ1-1,TGTGCCAGCAGTATACAGGATGCGAGCACTGAAGCTTTCTTT,CASSIQDASTEAFF
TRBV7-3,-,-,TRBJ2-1,TGTGCCAGCAGCCCGACGGTGAGCTCCTACAATGAGCAGTTCTTC,CASSPTVSSYNEQFF
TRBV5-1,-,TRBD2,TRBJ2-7,TGCGCCAGCAGCCCCCCTCTAGCGGGGGGCTACGAGCAGTACTTC,CASSPPLAGGYEQYF
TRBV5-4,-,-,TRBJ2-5,TGTGCCAGCAGCTTAGACGACCAAGAGACCCAGTACTTC,CASSLDDQETQYF
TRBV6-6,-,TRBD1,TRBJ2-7,TGTGCCAGCAGTTTTTCGCCGCGGGACAGGGGCTACGAGCAGTACTTC,CASSFSPRDRGYEQYF
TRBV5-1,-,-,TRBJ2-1,TGCGCCAGCAGCATCGGGGGGCCCGGCTCTAATGAGCAGTTCTTC,CASSIGGPGSNEQFF
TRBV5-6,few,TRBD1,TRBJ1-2,TGTGCCAGCAGCCGGACAGGGACACGCGGCTACACCTTC,CASSRTGTRGYTF
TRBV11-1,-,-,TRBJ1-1,TGTGCCAGCAGCTTAGCAGGGAACACTGAAGCTTTCTTT,CASSLAGNTEAFF
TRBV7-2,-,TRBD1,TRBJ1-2,TGTGCCAGCAGCCGGACAGGCCCTGGCCACGGCTACACCTTC,CASSRTGPGHGYTF
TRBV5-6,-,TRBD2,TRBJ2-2,TGTGCCAGCAGCTTGGCCAGGTGGGGGGGTACGAACACCGGGGAGCTGTTTTTT,CASSLARWGGTNTGELFF
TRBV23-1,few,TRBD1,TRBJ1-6,TGCGCCAGCAGTCAATCGATAGGACAGGGGAACAATTCACCCCTCCACTTT,CASSQSIGQGNNSPLHF
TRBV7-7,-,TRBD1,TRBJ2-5,TGTGCCAGCAGCACAGGGGACCAAGAGACCCAGTACTTC,CASSTGDQETQYF